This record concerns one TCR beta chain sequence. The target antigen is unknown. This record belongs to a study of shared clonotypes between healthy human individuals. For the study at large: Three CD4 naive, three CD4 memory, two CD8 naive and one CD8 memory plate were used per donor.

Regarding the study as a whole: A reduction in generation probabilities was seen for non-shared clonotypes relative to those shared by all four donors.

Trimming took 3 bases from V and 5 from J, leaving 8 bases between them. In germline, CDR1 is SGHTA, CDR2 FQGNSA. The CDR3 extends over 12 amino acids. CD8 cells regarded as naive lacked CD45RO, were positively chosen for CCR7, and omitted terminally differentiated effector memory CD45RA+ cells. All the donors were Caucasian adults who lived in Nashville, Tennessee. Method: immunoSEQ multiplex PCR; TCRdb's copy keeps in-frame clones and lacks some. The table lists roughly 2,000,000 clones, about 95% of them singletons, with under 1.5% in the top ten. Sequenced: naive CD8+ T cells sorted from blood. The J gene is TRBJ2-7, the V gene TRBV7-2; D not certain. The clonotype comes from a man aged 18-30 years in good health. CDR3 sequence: CASSFLRDEQYF. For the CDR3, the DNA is TGTGCCAGCAGCTTCCTAAGGGACGAGCAGTACTTC.